A selection of T cell receptor beta chains follows, all from one sample in a study of cytotoxic CD8 clonotypes in ibrutinib-treated CLL. Sequencing used immunoSEQ multiplex PCR; TCRdb keeps in-frame clones, though not all of them. The data contain approximately 100,000 clones, about 72% of them singletons. The sequences come from PBMCs, collected after 12 months of ibrutinib treatment. These receptors were taken from a human donor with chronic lymphocytic leukemia. The CDR3 runs from the conserved cysteine through the conserved F or W. The D gene is left open where the match is weak. The size of a clone is reported for some rows only, either as once, few or many, or as a class for expanded clones.

D	V	J	size	CDR3	DNA
TRBD2	TRBV5-6	TRBJ2-7	many	CASSGGTSSEQYF	TGTGCCAGCAGCGGGGGGACTAGCAGCGAGCAGTACTTC
NA	TRBV19	TRBJ1-2	NA	CASSHATGGAYGYTF	TGTGCCAGTAGTCACGCGACAGGAGGCGCCTATGGCTACACCTTC
NA	TRBV18	TRBJ2-3	NA	CASSPSEGTQYF	TGTGCCAGCTCACCCTCAGAGGGTACGCAGTATTTT
TRBD1	TRBV2	TRBJ1-4	NA	CASTGQDEKLFF	TGTGCCAGCACCGGACAGGATGAAAAACTGTTTTTT
TRBD1	TRBV11-2	TRBJ2-4	NA	CASSPGTGKNIQYF	TGTGCCAGCAGCCCTGGGACAGGAAAAAACATTCAGTACTTC
NA	TRBV4-1	TRBJ1-4	NA	CASSQVQTREKLFF	TGCGCCAGCAGCCAAGTTCAGACACGAGAAAAACTGTTTTTT
NA	TRBV5-4	TRBJ2-5	NA	CASSSEGKETQYF	TGTGCCAGCAGCTCCGAGGGTAAAGAGACCCAGTACTTC
TRBD1	TRBV7-2	TRBJ1-5	NA	CASSLTGGEGNQPQHF	TGTGCCAGCAGCTTGACAGGGGGTGAGGGCAATCAGCCCCAGCATTTT
NA	TRBV6-6	TRBJ1-2	few	CASEQGNYGYTF	TGTGCCAGCGAACAGGGAAACTATGGCTACACCTTC
NA	TRBV5-4	TRBJ2-2	NA	CASSPWTRPGELFF	TGTGCCAGCAGCCCCTGGACCCGACCCGGGGAGCTGTTTTTT